This T cell receptor beta chain was observed in a study of cytomegalovirus exposure and HLA in healthy donors. Vbeta (60) and Jbeta (13) primers were used in the PCR. The table came from immunoSEQ multiplex PCR; TCRdb's copy has only in-frame clones and leaves some out. The sample lists about 190,000 clones, less than 85% occurring once. This CDR3 contains 14 residues. With 5 bases clipped from V and 0 bases from J, the junction kept 3 bases outside the gene matches. Germline V lookup: CDR1 MNHNY, CDR2 SVGAGI (reference sequence). Comments on this clone: Its specificity is not known.

Study-wide findings and caveats: Later analysis identified about 17,000 TCR beta sequences associated with HLA alleles, using a false discovery rate threshold of 0.05. Only CMV serostatus was available as immune exposure information. The dataset shows that most TCR sequences were rare, while some public TCRs occurred in many donors.

The V call is TRBV6-6, the J call TRBJ1-1; TRBD1 aligns across 7 bases. The TCR originated in a boy aged 5-17 years in good health and CMV-seronegative. The specimen sequenced was PBMCs. CDR3 amino acids: CASSRDSVNTEAFF. Here the CDR3 DNA reads TGTGCCAGCAGTAGGGACAGTGTGAACACTGAAGCTTTCTTT.